These T cell receptor beta chains were read from a single sample in a study of CD8+ T cells in alopecia areata. Profiled with immunoSEQ multiplex PCR; TCRdb holds only in-frame clones, not every one. This sample has around 120,000 clones; 60% to 65% occur once, and the top ten carry around 5.7%. Sequenced material: CD4+ T cells sorted from blood, taken at week 4, from a patient treated with tofacitinib. The receptors were sampled from a human donor with alopecia areata. CDR3s include the opening cysteine and the closing phenylalanine or tryptophan. The order of the fields is D gene, CDR3 length, V gene, clone size, J gene, CDR3 DNA, CDR3 protein. A D gene is named only where the DNA matches it firmly. Only part of the rows carry a size: once, few, many, or a class if the clone is expanded.

TRBD2	14	TRBV5-4	-	TRBJ2-3	TGTGCCAGCAGCAGAAGCCGGGACTATAATACGCAGTATTTT	CASSRSRDYNTQYF
-	15	TRBV29-1	once	TRBJ1-1	TGCAGCGTTGCCCCGGGGTGGGGTATGAACACTGAAGCTTTCTTT	CSVAPGWGMNTEAFF
-	14	TRBV5-6	-	TRBJ1-2	TGTGCCAGCAGCTTAGACCGGACGATACGTGGCTACACCTTC	CASSLDRTIRGYTF
TRBD1	15	TRBV25-1	-	TRBJ2-6	TGTGCCAGCAGAGGGACAGTCTCTGGGGCCAACGTCCTGACTTTC	CASRGTVSGANVLTF
TRBD1	14	TRBV18	few	TRBJ2-5	TGTGCCAGCTCAGGACAGGGGCGGATGGAGACCCAGTACTTC	CASSGQGRMETQYF
-	13	TRBV29-1	few	TRBJ1-1	TGCAGCGTTGAACCCGGGTGGAACACTGAAGCTTTCTTT	CSVEPGWNTEAFF
-	13	TRBV7-9	few	TRBJ2-5	TGTGCCAGCAGTTCACAGGGCTCCGAGACCCAGTACTTC	CASSSQGSETQYF
-	13	TRBV13	few	TRBJ2-5	TGTGCCAGCACCTTAGGTCGTCCCGAGACCCAGTACTTC	CASTLGRPETQYF
-	12	TRBV29-1	-	TRBJ1-2	TGCAGCGTTGCCCCCGACTCATATGGCTACACCTTC	CSVAPDSYGYTF
-	15	TRBV7-2	-	TRBJ1-2	TGTGCCAGCAGCTTAGCTTCGACGGCGAACTATGGCTACACCTTC	CASSLASTANYGYTF
-	13	TRBV5-1	-	TRBJ2-7	TGCGCCAGCAGCTTGGGACCCATCTACGAGCAGTACTTC	CASSLGPIYEQYF
TRBD1	13	TRBV5-1	once	TRBJ1-1	TGCGCCAGCAGCACCGGACAGGGCACTGAAGCTTTCTTT	CASSTGQGTEAFF
-	15	TRBV7-9	-	TRBJ2-1	TGTGCCAGCAGCTTAATGGCGGCTTCCTACAATGAGCAGTTCTTC	CASSLMAASYNEQFF
TRBD1	14	TRBV10-3	-	TRBJ2-5	TGTGCCATCAGTGAGTCCGTTGAAGGACAGGGGCAGTACTTC	CAISESVEGQGQYF
-	14	TRBV6-5	few	TRBJ2-7	TGTGCCAGCAGCCGGACCAGATTCTCCTACGAGCAGTACTTC	CASSRTRFSYEQYF
TRBD2	13	TRBV12-5	-	TRBJ2-5	TGTGCTAGTGGCCTCGGGGAGGGGAAGACCCAGTACTTC	CASGLGEGKTQYF
-	13	TRBV19	-	TRBJ1-2	TGTGCCAGCCTCAGTTATGCTAACTATGGCTACACCTTC	CASLSYANYGYTF
-	14	TRBV27	-	TRBJ1-5	TGTGCCAGCAGTCCCGCCCTGCGCGATCAGCCCCAGCATTTT	CASSPALRDQPQHF
-	13	TRBV2	-	TRBJ2-5	TGTGCCAGCAGTGATGCAGGGGAGGAGACCCAGTACTTC	CASSDAGEETQYF
-	11	TRBV30	-	TRBJ2-3	TGTGCCTGGAGTAGGACAGATACGCAGTATTTT	CAWSRTDTQYF
-	13	TRBV15	-	TRBJ1-5	TGTGCCACCAGCATCCTCTCCGAGCAGCCCCAGCATTTT	CATSILSEQPQHF
TRBD2	15	TRBV9	-	TRBJ2-2	TGTGCCAGCAGCGGACTAGCGGCCACCACCGGGGAGCTGTTTTTT	CASSGLAATTGELFF